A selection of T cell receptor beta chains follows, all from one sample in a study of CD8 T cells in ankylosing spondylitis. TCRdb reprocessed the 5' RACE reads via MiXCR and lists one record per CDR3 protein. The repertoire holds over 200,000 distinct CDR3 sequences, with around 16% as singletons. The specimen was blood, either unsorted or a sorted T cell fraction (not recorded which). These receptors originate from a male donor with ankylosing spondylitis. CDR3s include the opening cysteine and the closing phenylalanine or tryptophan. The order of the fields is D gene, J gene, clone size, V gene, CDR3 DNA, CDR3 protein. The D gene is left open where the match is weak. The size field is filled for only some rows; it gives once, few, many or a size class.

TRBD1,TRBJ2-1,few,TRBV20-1,TGCAGTGCTAGAGCTTACATTCTGCGGGGTCCGACAGGGGGTTACAATGAGCAGTTCTTC,CSARAYILRGPTGGYNEQFF
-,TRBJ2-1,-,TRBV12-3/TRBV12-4,TGTGCCAGCTGTTTATTGTCGGCGGGGGCAAGATCTTACAATGAGCAGTTCTTC,CASCLLSAGARSYNEQFF
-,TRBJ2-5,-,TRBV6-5,TGTGCCAGCCAGGGCCCCCAAGAGACCCAGTACTTC,CASQGPQETQYF
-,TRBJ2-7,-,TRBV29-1,TGCAGCGCGGGAAGCCAATCCTACGAGCAGTACTTC,CSAGSQSYEQYF
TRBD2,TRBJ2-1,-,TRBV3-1,TGTGCCAGCAGCCAAGATGGCGGGAGGGCTCTGAATGAGCAGTTCTTC,CASSQDGGRALNEQFF
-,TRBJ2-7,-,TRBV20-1,TGCAGTGCTAGACTGGGAGCCCACTACGAGCAGTACTTC,CSARLGAHYEQYF
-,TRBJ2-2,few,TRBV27,TGTGCCAGCAGTTCCGTCGGGGCCGGGGAGCTGTTTTTT,CASSSVGAGELFF
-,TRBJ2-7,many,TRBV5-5,TGTGCCAGCAGCTTGATATCGACTCCCTACGAGCAGTACTTC,CASSLISTPYEQYF
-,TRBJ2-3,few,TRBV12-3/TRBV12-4,TGTGCCAGCAGTTTCAACTCCCCAACAGATACGCAGTATTTT,CASSFNSPTDTQYF
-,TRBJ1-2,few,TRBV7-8,TGTGCCAGCACCGCCTTGAGCCTGGGAGGTAGCTATGGCTACACCTTC,CASTALSLGGSYGYTF
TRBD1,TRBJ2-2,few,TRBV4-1,TGCGCCAGCAGCCCCGACAGGGGAGTTTACACCGGGGAGCTGTTTTTT,CASSPDRGVYTGELFF
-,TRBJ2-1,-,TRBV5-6,TGTGCCAGCAGCTTGGGACAGCATTACGGGGGCTCCTACAATGAGCAGTTCTTC,CASSLGQHYGGSYNEQFF
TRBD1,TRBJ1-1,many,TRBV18,TGTGCCAGCTCACCACCGGGACAGAAATTGGACACTGAAGCTTTCTTT,CASSPPGQKLDTEAFF
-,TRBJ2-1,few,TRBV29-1,TGCAGCGTCGAAACAGGGATTTCCTACAATGAGCAGTTCTTC,CSVETGISYNEQFF
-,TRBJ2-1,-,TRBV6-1,TGTGCCAGCACCGTTAACACGGGCAATGAGCAGTTCTTC,CASTVNTGNEQFF
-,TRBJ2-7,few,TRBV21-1,TGTGCCAGCAGCAATGGGACTAGCGGGAGGGCCTACGAGCAGTACTTC,CASSNGTSGRAYEQYF
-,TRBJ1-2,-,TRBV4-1,TGCGCCAGCAGCCAACAGGGGCAGCTTATCTATGGCTACACCTTC,CASSQQGQLIYGYTF
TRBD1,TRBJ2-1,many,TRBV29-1,TGCAGCGTTGGGGACAGGGGCTACAATGAGCAGTTCTTC,CSVGDRGYNEQFF
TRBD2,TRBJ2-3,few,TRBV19,TGTGCCAGCCTAGCGGGTCGGGGTCCCACAGATACGCAGTATTTT,CASLAGRGPTDTQYF
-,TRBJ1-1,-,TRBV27,TGTGCCAGCAGTTTCAGCAGGAACACTGAAGCTTTCTTT,CASSFSRNTEAFF
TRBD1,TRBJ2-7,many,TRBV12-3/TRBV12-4,TGTGCCAGCAGTCGCCGGGACAGGGACGCTTACGAGCAGTACTTC,CASSRRDRDAYEQYF
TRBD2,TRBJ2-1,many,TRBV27,TGTGCCAGCAGTCAGACTAGCGGTGCCTACAATGAGCAGTTCTTC,CASSQTSGAYNEQFF
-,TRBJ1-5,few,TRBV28,TGTGCCAGCAGTTCAGTCACAAGGGGAATCAATCAGCCCCAGCATTTT,CASSSVTRGINQPQHF
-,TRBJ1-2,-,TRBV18,TGTGCCAGCTCACCACCGGGAGGCCCCTCTAACTATGGCTACACCTTC,CASSPPGGPSNYGYTF
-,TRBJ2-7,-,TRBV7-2,TGTGCCAGCAGCTCCCGGACTGGGGAGAGCTCCTACGAGCAGTACTTC,CASSSRTGESSYEQYF
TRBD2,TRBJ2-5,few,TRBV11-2,TGTGCCAGCAGCTTAGGACCGGGACTAGCGGGGGGACAAGAGACCCAGTACTTC,CASSLGPGLAGGQETQYF
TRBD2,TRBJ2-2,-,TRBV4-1,TGCGCCAGCAGCCAAGATACTAGCGGGGGAGTCGGGGAGCTGTTTTTT,CASSQDTSGGVGELFF
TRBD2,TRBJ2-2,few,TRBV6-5,TGTGCCAGCAGTTACTCGACGGGGGGGGCCGGGGAGCTGTTTTTT,CASSYSTGGAGELFF